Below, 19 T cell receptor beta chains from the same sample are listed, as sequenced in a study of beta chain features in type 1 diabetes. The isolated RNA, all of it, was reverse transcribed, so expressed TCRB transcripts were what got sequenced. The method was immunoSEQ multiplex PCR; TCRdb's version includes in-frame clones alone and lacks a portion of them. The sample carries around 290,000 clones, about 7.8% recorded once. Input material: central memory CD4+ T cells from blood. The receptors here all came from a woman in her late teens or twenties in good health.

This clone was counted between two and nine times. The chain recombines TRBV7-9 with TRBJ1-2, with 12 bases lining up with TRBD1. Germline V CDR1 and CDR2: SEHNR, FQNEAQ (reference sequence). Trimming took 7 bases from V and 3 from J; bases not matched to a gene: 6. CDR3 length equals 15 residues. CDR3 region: CASNRGQGAHYGYTF. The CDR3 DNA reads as TGTGCCAGCAACCGGGGACAGGGGGCCCACTATGGCTACACCTTC. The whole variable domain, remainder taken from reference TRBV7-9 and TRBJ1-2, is DTGVSQNPRHKITKRGQNVTFRCDPISEHNRLYWYRQTLGQGPEFLTYFQNEAQLEKSRLLSDRFSAERPKGSFSTLEIQRTEQGDSAMYLCASNRGQGAHYGYTFGSGTRLTVV.

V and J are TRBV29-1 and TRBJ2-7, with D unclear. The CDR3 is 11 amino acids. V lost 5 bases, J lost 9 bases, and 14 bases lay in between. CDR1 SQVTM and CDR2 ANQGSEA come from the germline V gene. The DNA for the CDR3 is TGCAGCGTTCATGTGACCGCCGGGCAGTACTTC. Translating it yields CSVHVTAGQYF.

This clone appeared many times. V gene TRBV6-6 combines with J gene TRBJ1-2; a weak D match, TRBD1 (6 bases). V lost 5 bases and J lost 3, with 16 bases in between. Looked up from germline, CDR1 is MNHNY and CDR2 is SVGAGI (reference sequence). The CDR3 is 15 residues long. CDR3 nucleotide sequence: TGTGCCAGCAGTAAACAACAGGGAGTGGACTATGGCTACACCTTC. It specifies CASSKQQGVDYGYTF.

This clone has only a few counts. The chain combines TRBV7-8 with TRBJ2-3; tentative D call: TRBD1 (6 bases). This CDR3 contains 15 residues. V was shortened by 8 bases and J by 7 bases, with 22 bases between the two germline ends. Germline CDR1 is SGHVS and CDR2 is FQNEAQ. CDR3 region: CASVPTGFRVHTQYF. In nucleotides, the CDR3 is TGTGCCAGCGTCCCGACAGGTTTCAGGGTCCATACGCAGTATTTT. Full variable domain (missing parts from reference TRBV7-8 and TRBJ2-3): GAGVSQSPRYKVAKRGQDVALRCDPISGHVSLFWYQQALGQGPEFLTYFQNEAQLDKSGLPSDRFFAERPEGSVSTLKIQRTQQEDSAVYLCASVPTGFRVHTQYFGPGTRLTVL.

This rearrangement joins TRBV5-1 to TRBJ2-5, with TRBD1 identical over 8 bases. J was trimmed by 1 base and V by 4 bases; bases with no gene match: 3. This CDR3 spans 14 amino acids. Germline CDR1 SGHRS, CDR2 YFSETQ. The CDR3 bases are TGCGCCAGCAGCCTCGGACAGGGCCAAGAGACCCAGTACTTC. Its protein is CASSLGQGQETQYF.

Written as DNA, the CDR3 is TGTGCCAGCAGTTTGCGTTCCGGGACAGGGGGCTGGGTTGGCCGGCCCGGCGAAGCTTTCTTT. Residues: CASSLRSGTGGWVGRPGEAFF. The chain couples TRBV27 to TRBJ1-1; 12 bases agree with TRBD1. The J segment lost 8 bases and the V segment lost 3 bases, leaving 25 bases of the junction unmatched. CDR3 length equals 21 residues. Germline V gene data show CDR1 as MNHEY and CDR2 as SMNVEV (reference sequence).

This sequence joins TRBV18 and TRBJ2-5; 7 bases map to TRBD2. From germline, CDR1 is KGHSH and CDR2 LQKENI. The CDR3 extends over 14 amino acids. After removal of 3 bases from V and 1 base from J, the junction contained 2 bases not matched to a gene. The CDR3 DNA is TGTGCCAGCTCACCCCGGGAGGCCCAAGAGACCCAGTACTTC. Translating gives CASSPREAQETQYF.

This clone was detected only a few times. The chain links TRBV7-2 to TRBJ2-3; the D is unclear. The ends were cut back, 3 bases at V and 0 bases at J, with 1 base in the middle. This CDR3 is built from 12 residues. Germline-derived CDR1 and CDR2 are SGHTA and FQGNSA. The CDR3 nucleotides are TGTGCCAGCAGCTTTAGCACAGATACGCAGTATTTT. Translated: CASSFSTDTQYF.

CDR3 sequence: CASSRPGQLSTDTQYF. The CDR3 DNA is TGTGCCAGCAGCCGGCCCGGACAATTGAGCACAGATACGCAGTATTTT. The chain carries TRBV5-4 and TRBJ2-3; D possibly corresponds to TRBD1 (5 bases). There are 16 residues in the CDR3. Germline lookup yields CDR1 SGHNT and CDR2 YYREEE (reference sequence). V gave up 4 bases and J gave up 0 bases, with 15 bases separating them.

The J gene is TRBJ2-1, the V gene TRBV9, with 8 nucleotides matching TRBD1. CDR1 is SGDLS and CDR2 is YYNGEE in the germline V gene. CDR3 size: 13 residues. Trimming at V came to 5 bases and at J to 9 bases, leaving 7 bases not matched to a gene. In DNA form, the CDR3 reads TGTGCCAGCAGTCAGGGGGCGCAGAGTGAGCAGTTCTTC. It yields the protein CASSQGAQSEQFF. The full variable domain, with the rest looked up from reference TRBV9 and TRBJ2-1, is DSGVTQTPKHLITATGQRVTLRCSPRSGDLSVYWYQQSLDQGLQFLIQYYNGEERAKGNILERFSAQQFPDLHSELNLSSLELGDSALYFCASSQGAQSEQFFGPGTRLTVL.

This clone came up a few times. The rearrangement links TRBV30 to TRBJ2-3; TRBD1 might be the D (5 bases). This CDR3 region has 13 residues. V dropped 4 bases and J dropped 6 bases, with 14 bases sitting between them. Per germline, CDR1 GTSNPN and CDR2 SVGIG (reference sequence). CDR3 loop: CAWTKQVGDTQYF. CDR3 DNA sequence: TGTGCCTGGACGAAACAGGTTGGCGATACGCAGTATTTT.

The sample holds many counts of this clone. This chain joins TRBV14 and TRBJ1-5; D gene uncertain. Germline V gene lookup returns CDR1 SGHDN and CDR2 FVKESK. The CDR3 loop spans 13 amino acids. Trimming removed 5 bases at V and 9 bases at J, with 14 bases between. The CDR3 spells CASSMGSGWPQHF. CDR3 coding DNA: TGTGCCAGCAGCATGGGCAGTGGATGGCCCCAGCATTTT.

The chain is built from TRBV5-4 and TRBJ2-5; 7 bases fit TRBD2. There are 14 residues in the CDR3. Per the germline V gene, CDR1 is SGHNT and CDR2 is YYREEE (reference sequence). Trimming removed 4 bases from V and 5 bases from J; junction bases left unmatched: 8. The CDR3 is CASSPSTSVETQYF. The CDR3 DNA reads TGTGCCAGCAGCCCCTCAACTAGCGTGGAGACCCAGTACTTC.

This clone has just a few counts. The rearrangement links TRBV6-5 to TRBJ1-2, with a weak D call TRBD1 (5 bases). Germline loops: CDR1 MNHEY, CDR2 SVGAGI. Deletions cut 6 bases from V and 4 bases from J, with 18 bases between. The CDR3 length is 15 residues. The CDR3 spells CASSPRDGQLYGYTF. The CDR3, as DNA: TGTGCCAGCAGCCCCCGGGACGGACAACTCTATGGCTACACCTTC.

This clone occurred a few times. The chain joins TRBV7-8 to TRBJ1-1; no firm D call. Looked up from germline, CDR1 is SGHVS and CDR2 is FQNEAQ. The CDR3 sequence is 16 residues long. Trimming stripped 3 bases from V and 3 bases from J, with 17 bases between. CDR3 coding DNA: TGTGCCAGCAGCTTTTCTGCTGGGGTAAGGGACACTGAAGCTTTCTTT. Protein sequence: CASSFSAGVRDTEAFF.

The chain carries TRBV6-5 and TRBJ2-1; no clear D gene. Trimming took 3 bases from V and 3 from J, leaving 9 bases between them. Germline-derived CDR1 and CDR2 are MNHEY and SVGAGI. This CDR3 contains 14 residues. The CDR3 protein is CASSYLGRYNEQFF. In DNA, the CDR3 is TGTGCCAGCAGTTATCTTGGGCGCTACAATGAGCAGTTCTTC.

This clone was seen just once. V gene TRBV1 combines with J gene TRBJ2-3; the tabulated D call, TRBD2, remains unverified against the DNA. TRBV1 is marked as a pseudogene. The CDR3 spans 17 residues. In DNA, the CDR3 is TGCACCAGCAGCCTCCAGGGTGGGAGGGCCCGAAAAGATACGCAGTATTTT. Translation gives CTSSLQGGRARKDTQYF.

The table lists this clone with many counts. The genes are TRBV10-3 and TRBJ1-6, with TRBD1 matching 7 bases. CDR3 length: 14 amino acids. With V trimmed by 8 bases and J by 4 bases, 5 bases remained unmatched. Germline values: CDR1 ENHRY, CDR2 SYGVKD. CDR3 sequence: CAIAETGYNSPLHF. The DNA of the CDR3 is TGTGCCATCGCAGAGACAGGGTATAATTCACCCCTCCACTTT.

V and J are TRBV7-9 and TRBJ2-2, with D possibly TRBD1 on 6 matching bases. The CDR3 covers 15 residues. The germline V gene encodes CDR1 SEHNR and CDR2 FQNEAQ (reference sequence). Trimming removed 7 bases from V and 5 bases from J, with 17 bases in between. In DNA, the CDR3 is TGTGCCAGCATCAACCCCGGGACAAAGACCGGGGAGCTGTTTTTT. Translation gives CASINPGTKTGELFF.